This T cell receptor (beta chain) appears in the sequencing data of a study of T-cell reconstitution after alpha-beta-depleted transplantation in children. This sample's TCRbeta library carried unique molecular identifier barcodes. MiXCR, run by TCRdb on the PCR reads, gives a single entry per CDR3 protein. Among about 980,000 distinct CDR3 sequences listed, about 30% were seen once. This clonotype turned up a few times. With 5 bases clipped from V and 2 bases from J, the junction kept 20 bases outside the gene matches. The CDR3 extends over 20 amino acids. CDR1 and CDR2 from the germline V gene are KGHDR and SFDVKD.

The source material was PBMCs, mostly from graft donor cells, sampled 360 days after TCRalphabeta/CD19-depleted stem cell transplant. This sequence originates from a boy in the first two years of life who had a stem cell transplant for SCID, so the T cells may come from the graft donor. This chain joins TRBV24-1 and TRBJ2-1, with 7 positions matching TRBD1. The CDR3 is CATSGGVGSQGSRTYNEQFF. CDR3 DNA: TGTGCCACCAGTGGTGGGGTCGGGTCACAGGGGTCCCGCACCTACAATGAGCAGTTCTTC.